This entry lists 13 T cell receptor beta chains sequenced from one sample in a study of cytomegalovirus exposure and HLA in healthy donors. Use of 60 Vbeta and 13 Jbeta primers characterized the PCR. Only in-frame clones appear in the TCRdb table, and some are missing; sequencing was by immunoSEQ multiplex PCR. The data contain about 100,000 clones, around 63% of them singletons. The specimen sequenced was PBMCs. The receptors come from a human donor in good health.

The chain is built from TRBV27 and TRBJ1-5; 11 nucleotides agree with TRBD1. J gave up 4 bases and V 5 bases, and 10 bases lay outside the gene matches. This CDR3 comprises 17 residues. Germline-derived CDR1 and CDR2 are MNHEY and SMNVEV (reference sequence). The CDR3 region has the DNA TGTGCCAGCAGTCCAACGACCGGGACAGGGGGAAATCAGCCCCAGCATTTT. It translates to CASSPTTGTGGNQPQHF.

The chain joins TRBV7-8 to TRBJ2-3, with 7 bases matching TRBD2. CDR1 SGHVS and CDR2 FQNEAQ come from the germline V gene. V dropped 2 bases and J dropped 0; count of bases not matched to a gene: 2. This CDR3 contains 15 residues. The CDR3 nucleotides read TGTGCCAGCAGCTTATTCGGGGGGAGCACAGATACGCAGTATTTT. It is translated as CASSLFGGSTDTQYF.

In its sample, this clone was seen once. The J gene is TRBJ2-7, the V gene TRBV5-1, with a possible D match to TRBD1 (6 bases). The germline CDR1 and CDR2 sequences are SGHRS and YFSETQ. V lost 2 bases to trimming and J lost 5 bases, with 11 bases between them. This CDR3 comprises 13 residues. CDR3 in DNA: TGCGCCAGCAGCTTCGCAGGGGACCACGAGCAGTACTTC. It is translated as CASSFAGDHEQYF.

The sample holds a few counts of this clone. The V call is TRBV6-5, the J call TRBJ2-2, with 9 bases matching TRBD1. The V and J ends lost 8 bases and 7 bases, in that order; junction bases with no gene match: 11. There are 15 residues in the CDR3. Germline V gives CDR1 MNHEY, CDR2 SVGAGI. The CDR3 sequence is CASGTGTGYSGELFF. CDR3 sequence (DNA): TGTGCCAGCGGAACCGGGACAGGGTACAGCGGGGAGCTGTTTTTT.

This clone was recorded a few times. The CDR3 here is CASSLQVHNEQFF. CDR3 nucleotides: TGTGCCAGCAGTTTACAGGTCCACAATGAGCAGTTCTTC. This sequence joins TRBV28 and TRBJ2-1; D unresolved. Germline V gene data show CDR1 as MDHEN and CDR2 as SYDVKM. Trimming took 2 bases from V and 5 from J, leaving 7 bases between them. The CDR3 runs to 13 residues.

This clone was detected only a few times. J is TRBJ1-5 and V is TRBV6-5; 8 nucleotides align to TRBD1. V shed 4 bases, J shed 7 bases, and the junction held 3 bases outside the gene matches. The CDR3 is made up of 13 amino acids. Germline CDR1 MNHEY, CDR2 SVGAGI. The chain's CDR3 is CASSSSGGQPQHF. CDR3 DNA sequence: TGTGCCAGCAGTTCTTCAGGGGGCCAGCCCCAGCATTTT.

The rearrangement uses TRBV19 and TRBJ2-4; weak D call: TRBD2 (6 bases). This CDR3 has 16 amino acids. V was cut by 1 base and J by 8 bases, with 18 bases left in between. Germline V gene lookup returns CDR1 LNHDA and CDR2 SQIVND (reference sequence). CDR3 sequence: CASSIAVRTTGDIQYF. For the CDR3, the DNA is TGTGCCAGTAGTATAGCGGTCAGAACTACGGGGGACATTCAGTACTTC.

The V gene is TRBV14, the J gene TRBJ2-1; 9 nucleotides match TRBD2. In germline, CDR1 is SGHDN, CDR2 FVKESK. This CDR3 comprises 15 residues. V lost 1 base, J lost 3 bases, and 1 base stayed unmatched. The CDR3 bases are TGTGCCAGCAGCCAAGGTAGCGGGAGCTACAATGAGCAGTTCTTC. Translation gives CASSQGSGSYNEQFF. The full variable domain, rest sourced from reference TRBV14 and TRBJ2-1, is EAGVTQFPSHSVIEKGQTVTLRCDPISGHDNLYWYRRVMGKEIKFLLHFVKESKQDESGMPNNRFLAERTGGTYSTLKVQPAELEDSGVYFCASSQGSGSYNEQFFGPGTRLTVL.

The V gene is TRBV5-6, the J gene TRBJ2-7; TRBD2 might be the D (6 bases). Germline values: CDR1 SGHDT, CDR2 YYEEEE. V was cut by 5 bases and J by 7 bases, with 19 bases left in between. The CDR3 runs 14 residues. Written as DNA, the CDR3 is TGTGCCAGCAGGATATCCGGGACTCCAGAAGAGCAGTACTTC. Its translation: CASRISGTPEEQYF.

This clone was seen more than once but under ten times. The chain employs TRBV10-3 and TRBJ2-3; TRBD2 matches 7 bases. Germline CDR1 and CDR2: ENHRY and SYGVKD. V lost 11 bases to trimming and J lost 0 bases; unmatched junction nucleotides: 8. The CDR3 is 14 amino acids. In DNA, the CDR3 is TGTGCCTCCCGACCGGGACTAAGCACAGATACGCAGTATTTT. It codes for CASRPGLSTDTQYF.

The chain employs TRBV15 and TRBJ2-1; 12 nucleotides agree with TRBD2. The germline gives CDR1 LNHNV, CDR2 YYDKDF (reference sequence). The J segment lost 5 bases and the V segment lost 5 bases, leaving 10 bases of the junction unmatched. The CDR3 sequence is 17 residues long. The chain's CDR3 is CATSALPGLAGHNEQFF. DNA of the CDR3: TGTGCCACCAGCGCCCTTCCGGGACTAGCGGGTCACAATGAGCAGTTCTTC. Complete variable domain (other parts from reference TRBV15 and TRBJ2-1): DAMVIQNPRYQVTQFGKPVTLSCSQTLNHNVMYWYQQKSSQAPKLLFHYYDKDFNNEADTPDNFQSRRPNTSFCFLDIRSPGLGDTAMYLCATSALPGLAGHNEQFFGPGTRLTVL.

V is TRBV28 and J is TRBJ1-1; 10 bases agree with TRBD1. The CDR3 covers 15 residues. Germline loops: CDR1 MDHEN, CDR2 SYDVKM. V gave up 6 bases and J gave up 1 base; unmatched junction bases: 5. The CDR3 nucleotides read TGTGCCAGCAGCCCTCGACAGGGGGCGAACACTGAAGCTTTCTTT. Its protein product is CASSPRQGANTEAFF.

As for this clone: At one end, the junction sequence differs from germline, possibly due to a read error. The rearrangement uses TRBV7-9 and TRBJ2-1; D is undetermined. Looked up from germline, CDR1 is SEHNR and CDR2 is FQNEAQ (reference sequence). CDR3 length equals 12 residues. The CDR3 is CSSSSLIYEQFF. CDR3 nucleotide sequence: TGTTCCAGCAGCTCACTTATCTATGAGCAGTTCTTC.